This T cell receptor beta chain was profiled in a study of T cells in Graves' hyperthyroidism and ophthalmopathy. General study results and limits: Model predictions of ophthalmopathy came a median approximately 6 months before onset.

In this sample, this clonotype turned up many times. Its antigen remains unknown. Amplification targeted TCR beta CDR3 regions from RNA transcripts. HTBI primers were employed in a first-round RT-PCR of the TCR CDR3. TCRdb used MiXCR to reprocess the multiplex PCR reads, holding one entry per CDR3 protein. The sample includes some 200,000 distinct CDR3 sequences, less than 20% of them seen just once. Researchers barred patients who had uncontrolled infection, other autoimmune disease, pregnancy or lactation. Each diagnosis drew on symptoms, thyroxine, TRAb, thyroid ultrasound and orbital computed tomography findings. 9.5 to 10 ml fresh peripheral blood yielded the PBMCs. V was shortened by 1 base and J by 6 bases, with 13 bases between the two germline ends. CDR3 length: 15 amino acids. Germline CDR1 MDHEN, CDR2 SYDVKM.

The chain couples TRBV28 to TRBJ2-4; D unresolved. The source of this sequence is a woman in her fifties or sixties with Graves' hyperthyroidism. The sample comprised blood. CDR3 loop: CASSLSSGDANIQYF. The CDR3 coding sequence is TGTGCCAGCAGTTTATCCTCTGGGGATGCAAACATTCAGTACTTC.